This TCR beta chain was profiled in a study of blood T cells in healthy people across ages. The CDR3 extends over 13 amino acids. The germline gives CDR1 LGHNT, CDR2 FRNRAP. V gave up 7 bases and J gave up 8 bases; unmatched junction bases: 8. Through a sample-barcoded 5' primer and a J-beta primer mix, a second PCR was run for about 7 to 12 cycles. TCRdb re-called the 5' RACE reads with MiXCR, one entry per CDR3 protein. This table holds roughly 2 million distinct CDR3 sequences, roughly 49% found once. The chain couples TRBV12-5 to TRBJ1-2, with TRBD1 identical over 9 bases. The origin of this receptor is a woman in her thirties or forties in good health. Material: blood. The CDR3 loop is CASALGQGGGYTF. The CDR3 bases are TGTGCTAGTGCCCTGGGACAGGGCGGAGGCTACACCTTC.